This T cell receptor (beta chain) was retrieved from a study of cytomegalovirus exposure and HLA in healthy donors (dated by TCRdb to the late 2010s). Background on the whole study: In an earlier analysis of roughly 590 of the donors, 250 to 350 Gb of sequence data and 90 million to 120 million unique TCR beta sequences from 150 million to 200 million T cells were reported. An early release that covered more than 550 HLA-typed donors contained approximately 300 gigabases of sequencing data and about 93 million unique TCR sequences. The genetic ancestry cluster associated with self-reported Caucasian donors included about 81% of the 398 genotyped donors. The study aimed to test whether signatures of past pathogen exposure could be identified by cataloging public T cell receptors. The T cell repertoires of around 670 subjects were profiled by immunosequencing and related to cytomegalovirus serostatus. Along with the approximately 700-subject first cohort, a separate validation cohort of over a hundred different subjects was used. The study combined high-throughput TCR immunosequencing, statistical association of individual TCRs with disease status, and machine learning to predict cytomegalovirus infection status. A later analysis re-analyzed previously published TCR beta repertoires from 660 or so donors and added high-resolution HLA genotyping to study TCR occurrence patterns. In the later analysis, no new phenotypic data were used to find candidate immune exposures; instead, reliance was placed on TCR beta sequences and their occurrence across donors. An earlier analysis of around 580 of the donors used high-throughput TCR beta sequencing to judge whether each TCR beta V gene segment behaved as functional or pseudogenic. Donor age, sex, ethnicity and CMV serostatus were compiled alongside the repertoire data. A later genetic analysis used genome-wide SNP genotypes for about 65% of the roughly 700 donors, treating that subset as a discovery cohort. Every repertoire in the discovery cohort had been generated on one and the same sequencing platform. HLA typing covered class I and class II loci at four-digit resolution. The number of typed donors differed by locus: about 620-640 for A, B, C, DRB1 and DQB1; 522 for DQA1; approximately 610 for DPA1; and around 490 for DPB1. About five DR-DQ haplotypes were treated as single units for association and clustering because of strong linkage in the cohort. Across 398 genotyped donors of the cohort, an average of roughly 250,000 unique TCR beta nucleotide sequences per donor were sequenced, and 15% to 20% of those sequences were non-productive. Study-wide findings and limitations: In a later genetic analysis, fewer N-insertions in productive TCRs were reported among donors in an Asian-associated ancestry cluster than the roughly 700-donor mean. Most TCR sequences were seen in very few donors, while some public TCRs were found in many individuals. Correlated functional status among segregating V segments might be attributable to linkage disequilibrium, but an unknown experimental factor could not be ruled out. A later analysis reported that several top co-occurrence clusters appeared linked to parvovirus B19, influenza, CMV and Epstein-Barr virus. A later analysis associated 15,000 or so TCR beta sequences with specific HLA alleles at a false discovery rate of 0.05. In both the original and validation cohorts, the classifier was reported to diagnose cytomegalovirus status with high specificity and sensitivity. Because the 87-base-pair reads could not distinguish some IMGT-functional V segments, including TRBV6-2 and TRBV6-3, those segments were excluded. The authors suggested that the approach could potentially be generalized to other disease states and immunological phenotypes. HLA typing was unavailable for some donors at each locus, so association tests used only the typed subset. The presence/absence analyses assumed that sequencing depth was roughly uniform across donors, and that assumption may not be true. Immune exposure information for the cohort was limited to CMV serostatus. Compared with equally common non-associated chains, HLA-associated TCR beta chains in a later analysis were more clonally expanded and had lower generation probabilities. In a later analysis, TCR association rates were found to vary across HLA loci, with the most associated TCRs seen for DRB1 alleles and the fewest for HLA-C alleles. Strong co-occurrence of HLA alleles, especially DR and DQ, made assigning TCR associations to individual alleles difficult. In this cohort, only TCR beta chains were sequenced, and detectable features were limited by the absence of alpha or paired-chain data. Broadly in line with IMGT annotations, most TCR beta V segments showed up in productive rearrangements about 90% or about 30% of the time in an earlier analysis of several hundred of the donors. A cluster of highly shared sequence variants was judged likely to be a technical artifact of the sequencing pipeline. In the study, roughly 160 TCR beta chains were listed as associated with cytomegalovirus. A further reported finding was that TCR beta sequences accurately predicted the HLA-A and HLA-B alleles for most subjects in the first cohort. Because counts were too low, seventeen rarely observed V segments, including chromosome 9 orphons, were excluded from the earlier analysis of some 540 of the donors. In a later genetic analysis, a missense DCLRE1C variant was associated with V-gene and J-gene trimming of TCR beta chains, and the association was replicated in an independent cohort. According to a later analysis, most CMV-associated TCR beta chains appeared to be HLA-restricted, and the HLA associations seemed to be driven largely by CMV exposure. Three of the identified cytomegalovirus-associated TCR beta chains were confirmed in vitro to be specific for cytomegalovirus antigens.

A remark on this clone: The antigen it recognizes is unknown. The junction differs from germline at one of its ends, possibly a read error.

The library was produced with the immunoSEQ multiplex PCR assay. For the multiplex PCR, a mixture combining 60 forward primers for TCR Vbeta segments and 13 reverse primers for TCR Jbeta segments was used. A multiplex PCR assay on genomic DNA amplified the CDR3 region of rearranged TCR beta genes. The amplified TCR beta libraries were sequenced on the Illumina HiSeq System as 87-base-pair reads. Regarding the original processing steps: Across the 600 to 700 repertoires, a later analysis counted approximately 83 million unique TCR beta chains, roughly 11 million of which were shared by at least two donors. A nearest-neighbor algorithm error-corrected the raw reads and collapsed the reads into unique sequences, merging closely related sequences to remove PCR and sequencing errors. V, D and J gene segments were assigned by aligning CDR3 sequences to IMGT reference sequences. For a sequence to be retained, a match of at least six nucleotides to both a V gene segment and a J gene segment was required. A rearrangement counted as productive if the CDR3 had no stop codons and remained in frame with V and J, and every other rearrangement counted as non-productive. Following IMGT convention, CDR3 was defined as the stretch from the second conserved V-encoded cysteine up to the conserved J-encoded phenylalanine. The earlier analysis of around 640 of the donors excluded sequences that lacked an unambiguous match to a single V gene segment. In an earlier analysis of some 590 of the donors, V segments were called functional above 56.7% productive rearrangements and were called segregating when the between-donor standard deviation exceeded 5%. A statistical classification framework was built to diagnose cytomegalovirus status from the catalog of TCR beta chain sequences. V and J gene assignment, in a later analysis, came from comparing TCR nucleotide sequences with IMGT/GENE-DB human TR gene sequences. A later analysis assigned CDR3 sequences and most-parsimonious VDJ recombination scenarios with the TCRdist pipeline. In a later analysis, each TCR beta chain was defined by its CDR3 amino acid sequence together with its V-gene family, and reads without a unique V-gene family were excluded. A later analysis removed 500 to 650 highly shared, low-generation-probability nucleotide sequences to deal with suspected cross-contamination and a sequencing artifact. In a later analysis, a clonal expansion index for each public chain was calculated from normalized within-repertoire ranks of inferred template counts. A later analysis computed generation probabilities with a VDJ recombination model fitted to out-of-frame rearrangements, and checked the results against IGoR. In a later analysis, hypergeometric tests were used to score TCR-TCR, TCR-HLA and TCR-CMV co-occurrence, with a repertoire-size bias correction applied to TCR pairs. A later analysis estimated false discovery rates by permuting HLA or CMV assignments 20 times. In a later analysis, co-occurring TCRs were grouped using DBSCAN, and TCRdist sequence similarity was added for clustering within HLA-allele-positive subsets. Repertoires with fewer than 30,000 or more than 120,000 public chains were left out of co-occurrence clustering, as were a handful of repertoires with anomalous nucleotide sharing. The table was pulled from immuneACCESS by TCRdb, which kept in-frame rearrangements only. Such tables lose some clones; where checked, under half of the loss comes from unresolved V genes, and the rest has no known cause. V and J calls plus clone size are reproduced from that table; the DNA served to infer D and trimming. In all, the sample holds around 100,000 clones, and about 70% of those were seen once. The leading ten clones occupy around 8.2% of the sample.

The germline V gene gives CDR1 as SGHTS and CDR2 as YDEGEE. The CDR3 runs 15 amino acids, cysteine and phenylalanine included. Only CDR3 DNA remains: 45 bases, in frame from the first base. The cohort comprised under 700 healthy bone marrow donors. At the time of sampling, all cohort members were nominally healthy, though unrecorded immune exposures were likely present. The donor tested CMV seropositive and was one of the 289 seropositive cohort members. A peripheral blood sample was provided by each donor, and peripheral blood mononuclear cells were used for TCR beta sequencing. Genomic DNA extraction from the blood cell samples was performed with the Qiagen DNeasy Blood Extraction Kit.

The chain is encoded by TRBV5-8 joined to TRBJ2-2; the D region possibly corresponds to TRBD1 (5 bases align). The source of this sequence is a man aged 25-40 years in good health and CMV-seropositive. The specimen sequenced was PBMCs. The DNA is TGTGCCAGCAGCTTCGGACACGCGAACGCCGGGGAGCTGTTTTTT. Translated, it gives CASSFGHANAGELFF.